This section outlines one TCR beta chain sequence together with its context. Its antigen is not known. V was pared by 0 bases and J by 1 base, with 13 bases between. Germline loops: CDR1 MNHEY, CDR2 SVGAGI. CDR3 length equals 18 residues. This specimen belongs to a study of T cell repertoires in cytomegalovirus infection. General study results and limits: Carriers of CMV and the relevant HLA type were discriminated by public TCR beta frequency.

TCRdb independently ran MiXCR on the reads; one entry per CDR3 protein. The sample includes under 250,000 distinct CDR3 sequences, 5% to 8.5% of them seen just once. Sequenced input: PBMCs. The source is a human donor in good health (CMV status not recorded). Some clones in this sample may be carry-over from other donors' samples. This chain joins TRBV6-5 and TRBJ2-6; D call uncertain. CDR3 sequence: CASSYSGRLLSGANVLTF. CDR3 in DNA: TGTGCCAGCAGTTACTCGGGCAGACTCCTATCTGGGGCCAACGTCCTGACTTTC.